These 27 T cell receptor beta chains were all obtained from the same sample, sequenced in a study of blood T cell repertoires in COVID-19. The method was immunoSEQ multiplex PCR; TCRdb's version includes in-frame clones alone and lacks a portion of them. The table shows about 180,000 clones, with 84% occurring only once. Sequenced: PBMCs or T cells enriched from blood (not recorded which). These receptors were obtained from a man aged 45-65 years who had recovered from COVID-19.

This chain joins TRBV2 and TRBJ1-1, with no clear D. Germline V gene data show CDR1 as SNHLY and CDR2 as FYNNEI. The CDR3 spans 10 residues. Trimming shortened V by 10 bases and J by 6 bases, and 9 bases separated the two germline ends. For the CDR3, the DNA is TGTGCCAAAAGGCGGGCTGAAGCTTTCTTT. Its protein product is CAKRRAEAFF. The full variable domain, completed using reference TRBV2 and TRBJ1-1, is EPEVTQTPSHQVTQMGQEVILRCVPISNHLYFYWYRQILGQKVEFLVSFYNNEISEKSEIFDDQFSVERPDGSNFTLKIRSTKLEDSAMYFCAKRRAEAFFGQGTRLTVV.

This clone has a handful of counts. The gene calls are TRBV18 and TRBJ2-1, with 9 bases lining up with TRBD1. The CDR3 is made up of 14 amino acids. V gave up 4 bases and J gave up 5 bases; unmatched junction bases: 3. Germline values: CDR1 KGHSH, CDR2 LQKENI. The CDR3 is CASSQWTGDNEQFF. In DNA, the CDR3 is TGTGCCAGCTCACAATGGACAGGGGACAATGAGCAGTTCTTC.

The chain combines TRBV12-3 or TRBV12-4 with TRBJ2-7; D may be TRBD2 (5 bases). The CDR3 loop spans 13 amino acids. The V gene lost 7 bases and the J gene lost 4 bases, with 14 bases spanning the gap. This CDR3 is CASTPRGWYEQYF. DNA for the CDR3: TGTGCCAGCACCCCGAGAGGGTGGTACGAGCAGTACTTC.

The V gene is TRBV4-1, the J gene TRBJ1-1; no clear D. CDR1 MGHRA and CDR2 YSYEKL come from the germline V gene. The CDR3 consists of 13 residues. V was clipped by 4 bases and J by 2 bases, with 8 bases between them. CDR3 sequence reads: CASSPGENTEAFF. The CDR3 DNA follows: TGCGCCAGCAGCCCCGGGGAAAACACTGAAGCTTTCTTT.

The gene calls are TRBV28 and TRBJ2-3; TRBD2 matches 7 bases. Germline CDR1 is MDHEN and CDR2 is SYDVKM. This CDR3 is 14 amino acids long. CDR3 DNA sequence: TGTGCGACGCTGGGAGCCCGGGGGGCAGATACGCAGTATTTT. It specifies CATLGARGADTQYF.

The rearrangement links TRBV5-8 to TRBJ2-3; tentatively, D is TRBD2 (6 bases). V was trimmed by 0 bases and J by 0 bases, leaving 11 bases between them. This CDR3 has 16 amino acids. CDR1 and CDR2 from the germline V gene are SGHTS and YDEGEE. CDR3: CASSLGLVPSTDTQYF. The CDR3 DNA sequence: TGTGCCAGCAGCTTGGGACTAGTCCCTAGCACAGATACGCAGTATTTT.

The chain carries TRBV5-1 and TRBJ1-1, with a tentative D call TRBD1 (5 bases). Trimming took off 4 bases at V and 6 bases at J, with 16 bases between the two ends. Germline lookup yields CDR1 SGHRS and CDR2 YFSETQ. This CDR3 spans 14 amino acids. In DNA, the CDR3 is TGCGCCAGCAGCCCTCACGGGGGGTCGCCTGAAGCTTTCTTT. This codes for CASSPHGGSPEAFF.

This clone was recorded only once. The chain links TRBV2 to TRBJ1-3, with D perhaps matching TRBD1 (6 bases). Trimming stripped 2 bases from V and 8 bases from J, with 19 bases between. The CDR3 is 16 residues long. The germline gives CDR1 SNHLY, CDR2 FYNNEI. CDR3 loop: CASSEIPGPPGDTIYF. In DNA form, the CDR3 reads TGTGCCAGCAGTGAAATCCCTGGGCCCCCAGGGGACACCATATATTTT.

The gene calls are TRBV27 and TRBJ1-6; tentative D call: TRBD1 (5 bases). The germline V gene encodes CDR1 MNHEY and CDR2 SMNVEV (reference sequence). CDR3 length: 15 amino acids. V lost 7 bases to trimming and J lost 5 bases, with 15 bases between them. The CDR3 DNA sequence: TGTGCCAGCACCCCGGCAGGGCGAGATAATTCACCCCTCCACTTT. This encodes CASTPAGRDNSPLHF.

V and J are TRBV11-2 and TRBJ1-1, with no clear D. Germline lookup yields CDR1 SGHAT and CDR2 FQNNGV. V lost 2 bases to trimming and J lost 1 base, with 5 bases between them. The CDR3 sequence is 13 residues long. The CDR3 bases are TGTGCCAGCAGCTTATCAGGGAACACTGAAGCTTTCTTT. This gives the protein CASSLSGNTEAFF.

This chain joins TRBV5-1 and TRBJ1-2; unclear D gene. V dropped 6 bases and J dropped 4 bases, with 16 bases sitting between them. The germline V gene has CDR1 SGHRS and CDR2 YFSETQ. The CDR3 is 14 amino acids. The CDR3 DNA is TGCGCCAGCACCCTGCCTGGCGGCGGCTATGGCTACACCTTC. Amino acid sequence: CASTLPGGGYGYTF.

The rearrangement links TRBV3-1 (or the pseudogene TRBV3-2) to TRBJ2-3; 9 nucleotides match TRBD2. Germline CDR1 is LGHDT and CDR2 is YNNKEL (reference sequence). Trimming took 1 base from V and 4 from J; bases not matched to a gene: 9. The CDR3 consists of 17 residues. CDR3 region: CASSQAGGGGLSDTQYF. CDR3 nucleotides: TGTGCCAGCAGCCAAGCTGGCGGGGGGGGCCTATCAGATACGCAGTATTTT.

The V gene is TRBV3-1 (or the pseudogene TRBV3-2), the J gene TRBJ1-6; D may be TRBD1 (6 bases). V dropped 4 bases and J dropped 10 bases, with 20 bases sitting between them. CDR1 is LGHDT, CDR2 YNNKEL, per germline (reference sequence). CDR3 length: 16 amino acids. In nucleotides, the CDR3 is TGTGCCAGCAGCCCGATACCAGGGGTGAAAGAATCACCCCTCCACTTT. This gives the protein CASSPIPGVKESPLHF.

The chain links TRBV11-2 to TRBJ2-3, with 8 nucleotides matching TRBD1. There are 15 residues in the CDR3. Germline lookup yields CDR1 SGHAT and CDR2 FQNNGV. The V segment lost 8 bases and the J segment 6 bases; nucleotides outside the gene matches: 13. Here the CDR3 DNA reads TGTGCCAGCTGTCGGTCGGCAGGGGGCATGGATACGCAGTATTTT. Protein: CASCRSAGGMDTQYF.

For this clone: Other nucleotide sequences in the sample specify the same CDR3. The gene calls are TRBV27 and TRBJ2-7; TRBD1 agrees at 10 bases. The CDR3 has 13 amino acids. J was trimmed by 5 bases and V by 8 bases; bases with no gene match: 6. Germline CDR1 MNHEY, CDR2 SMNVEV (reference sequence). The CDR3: CASSGQGRDEQYF. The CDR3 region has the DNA TGTGCCAGCTCGGGACAGGGGAGGGACGAGCAGTACTTC.

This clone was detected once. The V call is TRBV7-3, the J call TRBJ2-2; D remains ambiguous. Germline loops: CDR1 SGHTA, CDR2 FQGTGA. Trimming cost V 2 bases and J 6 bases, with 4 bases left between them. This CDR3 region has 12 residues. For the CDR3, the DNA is TGTGCCAGCAGCTTAGAGGCCGGGGAGCTGTTTTTT. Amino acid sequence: CASSLEAGELFF.

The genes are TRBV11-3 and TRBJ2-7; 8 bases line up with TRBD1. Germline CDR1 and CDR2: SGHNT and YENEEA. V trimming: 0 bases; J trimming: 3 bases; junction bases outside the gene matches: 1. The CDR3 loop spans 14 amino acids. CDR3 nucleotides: TGTGCCAGCAGCTTAGAGGGGACAGGCTACGAGCAGTACTTC. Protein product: CASSLEGTGYEQYF.

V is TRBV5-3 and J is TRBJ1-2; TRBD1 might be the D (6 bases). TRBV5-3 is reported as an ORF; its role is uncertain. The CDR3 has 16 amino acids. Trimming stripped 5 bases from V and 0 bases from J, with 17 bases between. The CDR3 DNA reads TGTGCCAGAAGGGAATTACCTCGGACAGCTAACTATGGCTACACCTTC. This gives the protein CARRELPRTANYGYTF.

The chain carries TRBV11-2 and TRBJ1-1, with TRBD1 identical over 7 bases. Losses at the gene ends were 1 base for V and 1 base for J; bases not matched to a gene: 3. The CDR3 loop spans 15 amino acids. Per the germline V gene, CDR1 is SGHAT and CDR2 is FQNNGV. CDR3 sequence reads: CASSLVPGGNTEAFF. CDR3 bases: TGTGCCAGCAGCTTAGTGCCAGGGGGGAACACTGAAGCTTTCTTT.

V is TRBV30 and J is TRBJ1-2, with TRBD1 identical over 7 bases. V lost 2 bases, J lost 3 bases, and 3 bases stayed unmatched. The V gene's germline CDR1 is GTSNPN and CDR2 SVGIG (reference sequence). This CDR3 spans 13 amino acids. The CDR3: CAWSRDSYYGYTF. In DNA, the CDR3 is TGTGCCTGGAGTAGGGACAGTTACTATGGCTACACCTTC.

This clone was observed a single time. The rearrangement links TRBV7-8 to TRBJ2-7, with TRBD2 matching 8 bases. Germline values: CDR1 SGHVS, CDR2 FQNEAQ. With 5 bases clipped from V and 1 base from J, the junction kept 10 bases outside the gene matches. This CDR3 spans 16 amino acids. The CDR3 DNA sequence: TGTGCCAGCAGCCAGGGTGGCGGGGGGAGATCCTACGAGCAGTACTTC. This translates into CASSQGGGGRSYEQYF.

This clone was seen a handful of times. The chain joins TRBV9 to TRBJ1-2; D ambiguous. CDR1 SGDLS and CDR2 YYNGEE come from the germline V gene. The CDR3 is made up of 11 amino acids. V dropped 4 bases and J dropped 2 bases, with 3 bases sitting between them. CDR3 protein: CASSQNYGYTF. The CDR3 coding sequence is TGTGCCAGCAGCCAAAACTATGGCTACACCTTC. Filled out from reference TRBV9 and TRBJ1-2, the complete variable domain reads DSGVTQTPKHLITATGQRVTLRCSPRSGDLSVYWYQQSLDQGLQFLIQYYNGEERAKGNILERFSAQQFPDLHSELNLSSLELGDSALYFCASSQNYGYTFGSGTRLTVV.

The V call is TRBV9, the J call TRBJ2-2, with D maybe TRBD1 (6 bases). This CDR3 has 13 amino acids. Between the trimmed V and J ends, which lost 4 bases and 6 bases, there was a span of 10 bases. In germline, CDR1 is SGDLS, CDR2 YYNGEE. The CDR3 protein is CASSTRGSGELFF. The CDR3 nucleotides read TGTGCCAGCAGCACCAGGGGTTCCGGGGAGCTGTTTTTT. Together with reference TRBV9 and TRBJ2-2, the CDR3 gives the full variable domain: DSGVTQTPKHLITATGQRVTLRCSPRSGDLSVYWYQQSLDQGLQFLIQYYNGEERAKGNILERFSAQQFPDLHSELNLSSLELGDSALYFCASSTRGSGELFFGEGSRLTVL.

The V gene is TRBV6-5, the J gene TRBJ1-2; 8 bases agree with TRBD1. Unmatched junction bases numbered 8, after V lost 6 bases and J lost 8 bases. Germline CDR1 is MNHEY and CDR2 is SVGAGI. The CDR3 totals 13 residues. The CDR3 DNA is TGTGCCAGCAGGCTCGACAGGGGCGGAGGCTACACCTTC. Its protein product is CASRLDRGGGYTF.

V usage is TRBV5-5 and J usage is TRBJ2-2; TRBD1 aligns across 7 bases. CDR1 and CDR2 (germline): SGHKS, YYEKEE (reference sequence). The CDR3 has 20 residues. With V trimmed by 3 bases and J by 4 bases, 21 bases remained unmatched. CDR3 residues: CASSSVWGQISIRSTGELFF. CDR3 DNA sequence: TGTGCCAGCAGCTCCGTATGGGGACAGATATCCATTCGTAGCACCGGGGAGCTGTTTTTT.

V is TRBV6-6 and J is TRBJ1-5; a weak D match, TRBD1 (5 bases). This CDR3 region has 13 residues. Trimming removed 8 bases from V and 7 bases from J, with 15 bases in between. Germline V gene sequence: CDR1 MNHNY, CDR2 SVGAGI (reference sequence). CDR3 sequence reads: CASALQDIQPQHF. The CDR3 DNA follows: TGTGCCAGCGCGTTACAGGATATCCAGCCCCAGCATTTT.

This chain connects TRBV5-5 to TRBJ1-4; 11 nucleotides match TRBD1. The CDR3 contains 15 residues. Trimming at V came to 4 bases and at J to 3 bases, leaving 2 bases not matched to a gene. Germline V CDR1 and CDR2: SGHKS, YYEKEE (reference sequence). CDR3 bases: TGTGCCAGCAGCGGACAGGGGGCGGCTAATGAAAAACTGTTTTTT. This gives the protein CASSGQGAANEKLFF.